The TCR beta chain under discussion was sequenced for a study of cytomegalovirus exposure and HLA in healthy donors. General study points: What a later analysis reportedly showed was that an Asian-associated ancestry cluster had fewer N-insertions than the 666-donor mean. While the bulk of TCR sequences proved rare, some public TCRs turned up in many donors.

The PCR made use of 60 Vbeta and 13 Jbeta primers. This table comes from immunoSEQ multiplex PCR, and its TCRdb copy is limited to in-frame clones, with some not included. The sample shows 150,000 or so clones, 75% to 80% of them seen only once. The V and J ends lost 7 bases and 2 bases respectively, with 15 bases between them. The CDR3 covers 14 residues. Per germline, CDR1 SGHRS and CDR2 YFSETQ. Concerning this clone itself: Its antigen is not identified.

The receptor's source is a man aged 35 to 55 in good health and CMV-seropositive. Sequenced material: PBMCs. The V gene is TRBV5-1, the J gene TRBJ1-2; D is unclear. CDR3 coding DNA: TGCGCCAGCTCTGTGGGCACCTCCAACTATGGCTACACCTTC. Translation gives CASSVGTSNYGYTF.